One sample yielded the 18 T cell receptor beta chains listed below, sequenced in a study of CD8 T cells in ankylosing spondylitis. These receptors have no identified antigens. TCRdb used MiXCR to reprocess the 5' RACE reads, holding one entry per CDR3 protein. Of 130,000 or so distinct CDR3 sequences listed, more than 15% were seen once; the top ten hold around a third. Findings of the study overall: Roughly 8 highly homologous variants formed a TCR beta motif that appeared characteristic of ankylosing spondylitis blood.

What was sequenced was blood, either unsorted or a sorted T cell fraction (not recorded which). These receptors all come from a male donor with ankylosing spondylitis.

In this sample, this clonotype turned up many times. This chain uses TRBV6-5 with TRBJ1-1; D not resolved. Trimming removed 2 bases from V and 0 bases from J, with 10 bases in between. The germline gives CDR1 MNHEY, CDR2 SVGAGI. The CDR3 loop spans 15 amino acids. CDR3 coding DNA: TGTGCCAGCAGTTACACGGTTAGCGTGAACACTGAAGCTTTCTTT. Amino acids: CASSYTVSVNTEAFF.

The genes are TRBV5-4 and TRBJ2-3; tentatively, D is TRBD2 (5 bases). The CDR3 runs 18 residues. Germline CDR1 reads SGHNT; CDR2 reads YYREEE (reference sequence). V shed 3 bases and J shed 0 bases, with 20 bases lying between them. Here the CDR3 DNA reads TGTGCCAGCAGCTGGCCTGAGGTGGGTTGGACTAGCACAGATACGCAGTATTTT. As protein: CASSWPEVGWTSTDTQYF.

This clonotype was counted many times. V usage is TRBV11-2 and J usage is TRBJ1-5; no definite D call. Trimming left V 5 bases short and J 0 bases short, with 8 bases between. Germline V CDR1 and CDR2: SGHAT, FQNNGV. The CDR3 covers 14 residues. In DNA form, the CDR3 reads TGTGCCAGCAGCCTGGGGTATAGCAATCAGCCCCAGCATTTT. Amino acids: CASSLGYSNQPQHF. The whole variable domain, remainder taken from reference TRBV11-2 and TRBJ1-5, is EAGVAQSPRYKIIEKRQSVAFWCNPISGHATLYWYQQILGQGPKLLIQFQNNGVVDDSQLPKDRFSAERLKGVDSTLKIQPAKLEDSAVYLCASSLGYSNQPQHFGDGTRLSIL.

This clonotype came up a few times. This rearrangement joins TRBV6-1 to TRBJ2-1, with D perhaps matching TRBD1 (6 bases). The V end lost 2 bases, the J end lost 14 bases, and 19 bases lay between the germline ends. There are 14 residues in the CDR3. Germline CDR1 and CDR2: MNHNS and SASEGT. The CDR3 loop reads CASSELDSPLGEFF. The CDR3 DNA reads TGTGCCAGCAGTGAACTGGACAGCCCCCTCGGAGAGTTCTTC.

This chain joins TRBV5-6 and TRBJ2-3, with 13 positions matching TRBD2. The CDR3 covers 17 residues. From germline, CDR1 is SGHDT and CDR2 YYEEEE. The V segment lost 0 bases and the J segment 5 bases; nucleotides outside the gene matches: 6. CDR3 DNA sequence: TGTGCCAGCAGCTTGGCCTGGACTAGCGGGAGAGTAGATACGCAGTATTTT. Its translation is CASSLAWTSGRVDTQYF.

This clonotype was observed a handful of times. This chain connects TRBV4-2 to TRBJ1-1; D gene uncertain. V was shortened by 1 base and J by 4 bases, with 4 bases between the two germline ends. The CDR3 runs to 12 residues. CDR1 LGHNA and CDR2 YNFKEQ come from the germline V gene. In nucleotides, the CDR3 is TGTGCCAGCAGCCAAGTATCCACTGAAGCTTTCTTT. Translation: CASSQVSTEAFF.

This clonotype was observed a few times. DNA of the CDR3: TGCGCCAGCAGCTTGGTGGCTGCCGTCGCAGGGTCTGGAAACACCATATATTTT. It codes for CASSLVAAVAGSGNTIYF. The chain links TRBV5-1 to TRBJ1-3; perhaps TRBD1 as D (5 bases). The CDR3 extends over 18 amino acids. Trimming pared 0 bases from V and 1 base from J, leaving 17 bases between. The germline CDR1 and CDR2 sequences are SGHRS and YFSETQ.

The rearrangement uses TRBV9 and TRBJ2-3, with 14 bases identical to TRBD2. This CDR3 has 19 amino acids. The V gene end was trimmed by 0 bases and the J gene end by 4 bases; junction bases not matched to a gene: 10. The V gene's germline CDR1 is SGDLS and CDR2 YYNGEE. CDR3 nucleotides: TGTGCCAGCAGCGTAGGATCCGGGACTAGCGGGAGTTTCCCAGATACGCAGTATTTT. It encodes CASSVGSGTSGSFPDTQYF.

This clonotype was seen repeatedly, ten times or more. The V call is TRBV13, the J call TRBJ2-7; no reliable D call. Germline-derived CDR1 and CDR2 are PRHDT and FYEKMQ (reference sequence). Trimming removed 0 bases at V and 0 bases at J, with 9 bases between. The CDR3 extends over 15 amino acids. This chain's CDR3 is CASSLGSGDSYEQYF. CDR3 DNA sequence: TGTGCCAGCAGCTTAGGTTCAGGCGACTCCTACGAGCAGTACTTC.

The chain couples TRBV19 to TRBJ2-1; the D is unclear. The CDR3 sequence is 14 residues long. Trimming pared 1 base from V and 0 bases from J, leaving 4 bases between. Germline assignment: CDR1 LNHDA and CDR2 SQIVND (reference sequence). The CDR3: CASSIGGSYNEQFF. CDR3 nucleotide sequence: TGTGCCAGTAGTATAGGGGGCTCCTACAATGAGCAGTTCTTC.

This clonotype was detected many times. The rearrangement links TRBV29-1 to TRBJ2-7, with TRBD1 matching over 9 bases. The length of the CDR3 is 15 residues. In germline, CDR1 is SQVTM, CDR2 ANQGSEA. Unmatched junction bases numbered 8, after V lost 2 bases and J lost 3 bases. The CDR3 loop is CSVEYDRGTGYEQYF. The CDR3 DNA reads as TGCAGCGTTGAATACGACAGGGGGACTGGCTACGAGCAGTACTTC.

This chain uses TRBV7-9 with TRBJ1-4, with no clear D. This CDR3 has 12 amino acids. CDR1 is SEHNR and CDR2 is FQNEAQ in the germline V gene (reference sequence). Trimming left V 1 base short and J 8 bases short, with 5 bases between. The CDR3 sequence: CASSLVGEKLFF. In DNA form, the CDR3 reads TGTGCCAGCAGCTTAGTAGGGGAAAAACTGTTTTTT.

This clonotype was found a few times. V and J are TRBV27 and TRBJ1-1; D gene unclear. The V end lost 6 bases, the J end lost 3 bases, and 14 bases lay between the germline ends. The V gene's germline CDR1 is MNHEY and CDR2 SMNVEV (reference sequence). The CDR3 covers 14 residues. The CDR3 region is CASSSGSRYTEAFF. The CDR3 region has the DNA TGTGCCAGCAGCTCGGGCAGCCGATACACTGAAGCTTTCTTT.

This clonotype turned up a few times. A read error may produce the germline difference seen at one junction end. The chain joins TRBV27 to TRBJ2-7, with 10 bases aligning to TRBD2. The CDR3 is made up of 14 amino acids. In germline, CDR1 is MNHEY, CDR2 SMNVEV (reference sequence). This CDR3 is CASNLAGGAEEQYF. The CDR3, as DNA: TGTGCCAGCAATTTAGCGGGAGGCGCTGAAGAGCAGTACTTC.

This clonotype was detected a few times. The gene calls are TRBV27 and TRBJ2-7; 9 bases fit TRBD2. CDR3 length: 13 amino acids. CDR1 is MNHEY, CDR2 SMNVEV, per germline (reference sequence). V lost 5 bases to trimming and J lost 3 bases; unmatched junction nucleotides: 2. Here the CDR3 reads CASSRREGYEQYF. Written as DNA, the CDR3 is TGTGCCAGCAGTCGGCGGGAGGGCTACGAGCAGTACTTC.

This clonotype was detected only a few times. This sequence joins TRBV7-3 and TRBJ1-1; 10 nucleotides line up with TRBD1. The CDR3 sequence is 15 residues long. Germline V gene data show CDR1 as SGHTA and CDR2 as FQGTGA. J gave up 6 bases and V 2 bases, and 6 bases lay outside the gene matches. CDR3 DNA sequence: TGTGCCAGCAGCTTAGGGACAGGGGTTGTCGCTGAAGCTTTCTTT. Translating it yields CASSLGTGVVAEAFF.

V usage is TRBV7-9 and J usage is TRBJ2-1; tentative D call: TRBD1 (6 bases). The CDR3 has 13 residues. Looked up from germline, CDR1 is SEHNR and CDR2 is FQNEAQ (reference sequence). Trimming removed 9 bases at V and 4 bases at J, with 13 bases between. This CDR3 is CARAGDGYNEQFF. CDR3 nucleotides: TGTGCCAGGGCAGGGGATGGATACAATGAGCAGTTCTTC. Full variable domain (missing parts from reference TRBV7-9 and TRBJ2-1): DTGVSQNPRHKITKRGQNVTFRCDPISEHNRLYWYRQTLGQGPEFLTYFQNEAQLEKSRLLSDRFSAERPKGSFSTLEIQRTEQGDSAMYLCARAGDGYNEQFFGPGTRLTVL.

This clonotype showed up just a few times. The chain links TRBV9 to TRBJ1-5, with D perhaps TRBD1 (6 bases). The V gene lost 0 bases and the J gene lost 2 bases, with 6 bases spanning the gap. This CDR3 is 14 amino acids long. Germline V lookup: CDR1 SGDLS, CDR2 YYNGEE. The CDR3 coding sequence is TGTGCCAGCAGCGTAGGACAGGGCAATCAGCCCCAGCATTTT. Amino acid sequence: CASSVGQGNQPQHF.